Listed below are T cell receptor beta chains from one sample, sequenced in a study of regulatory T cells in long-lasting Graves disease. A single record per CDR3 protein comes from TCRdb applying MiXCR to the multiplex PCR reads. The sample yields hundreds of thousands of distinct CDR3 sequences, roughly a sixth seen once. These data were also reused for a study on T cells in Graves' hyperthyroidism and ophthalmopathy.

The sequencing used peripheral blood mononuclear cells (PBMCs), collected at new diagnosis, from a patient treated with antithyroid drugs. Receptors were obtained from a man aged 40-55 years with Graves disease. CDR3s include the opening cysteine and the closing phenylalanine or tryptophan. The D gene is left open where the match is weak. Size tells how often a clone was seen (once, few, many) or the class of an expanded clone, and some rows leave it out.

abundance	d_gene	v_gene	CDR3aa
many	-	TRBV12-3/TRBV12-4	CASTPGGDRVSNEQFF
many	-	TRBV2	CASSESGLVQPQHF
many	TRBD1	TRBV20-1	CSATGTASTDTQYF
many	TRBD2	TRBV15	CATSRRSGGARNEQFF
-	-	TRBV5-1	CASSLGLQLGADTQYF
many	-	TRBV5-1	CASSLVDMNTEAFF
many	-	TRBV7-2	CASSLVQGGNQPQHF
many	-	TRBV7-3	CASSVRREETQYF
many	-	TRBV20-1	CSARDSRGASEQYF
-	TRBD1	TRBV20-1	CSARDLRQGGNTEAFF
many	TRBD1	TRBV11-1	CASSARTGGGSYEQYF
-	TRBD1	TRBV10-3	CAIIEDRGEQYF